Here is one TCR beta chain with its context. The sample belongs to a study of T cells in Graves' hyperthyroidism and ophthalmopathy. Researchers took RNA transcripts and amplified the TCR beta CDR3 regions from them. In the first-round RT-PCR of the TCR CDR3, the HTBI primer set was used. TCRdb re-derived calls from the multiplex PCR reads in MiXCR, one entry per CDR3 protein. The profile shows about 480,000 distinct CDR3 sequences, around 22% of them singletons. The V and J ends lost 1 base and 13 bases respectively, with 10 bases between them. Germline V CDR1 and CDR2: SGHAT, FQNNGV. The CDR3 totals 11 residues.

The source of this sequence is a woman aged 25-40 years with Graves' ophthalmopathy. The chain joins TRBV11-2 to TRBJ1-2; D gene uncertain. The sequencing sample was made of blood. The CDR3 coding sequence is TGTGCCAGCAGCTTAGGGAGGGCGGGCACCTTC. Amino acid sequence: CASSLGRAGTF.